The TCR beta chain described here comes from a study of blood T cell repertoires in COVID-19. The CDR3 loop spans 14 amino acids. V dropped 4 bases and J dropped 5; count of bases not matched to a gene: 6. Per the germline V gene, CDR1 is SGHRS and CDR2 is YFSETQ. Method: immunoSEQ multiplex PCR; TCRdb's copy keeps in-frame clones and lacks some. The table lists around 120,000 clones, 70% to 90% of them singletons. This receptor was taken from a human donor in a cohort sampled during active COVID-19. Sequenced sample: peripheral blood. V is TRBV5-1 and J is TRBJ1-1; 9 bases match TRBD1. The CDR3 is CASSLDRGGTEAFF. The CDR3, as DNA: TGCGCCAGCAGCCTGGACAGGGGAGGAACTGAAGCTTTCTTT.